The 25 T cell receptor beta chains below all came from one sample that was sequenced in a study of OX40 agonist ivuxolimab in advanced cancers. The table came from immunoSEQ multiplex PCR; TCRdb's copy has only in-frame clones and leaves some out. The sample has about 72,000 clones; roughly 80% are singletons. The sample in question was CD4+ or CD8+ T cells sorted from blood, obtained in a trial of the OX40 agonist ivuxolimab. The receptors here all came from an adult with an advanced solid tumor such as melanoma, head and neck, liver or kidney cancer.

Turning to this clone: The same CDR3 arises from other DNA sequences in this sample as well. The V call is TRBV19, the J call TRBJ1-1, with D perhaps TRBD1 (6 bases). The CDR3 extends over 14 amino acids. Trimming took off 3 bases at V and 3 bases at J, with 11 bases between the two ends. The germline V gene has CDR1 LNHDA and CDR2 SQIVND (reference sequence). The CDR3 here is CASSMGGAYTEAFF. CDR3 coding DNA: TGTGCCAGTAGTATGGGGGGGGCGTACACTGAAGCTTTCTTT.

This clone was seen just once. The chain joins TRBV6-1 to TRBJ2-1, with 9 bases aligning to TRBD2. The CDR3 runs to 17 residues. Germline trimming cut 3 bases from V and 5 bases from J; bases unmatched to any gene: 11. CDR1 and CDR2 from the germline V gene are MNHNS and SASEGT. The CDR3 coding sequence is TGTGCCAGCAGTGAGGATTTGGGCGGGAGGGGCCACAATGAGCAGTTCTTC. Translating it yields CASSEDLGGRGHNEQFF.

Only one count was recorded for this clone. The chain carries TRBV25-1 and TRBJ2-1; 11 positions match TRBD2. The CDR3 sequence is 15 residues long. The germline V gene has CDR1 MGHDK and CDR2 SYGVNS. The junction had 2 bases not matched to a gene; V was cut back by 6 bases and J by 1 base. The CDR3 spells CASSGTSGSYNEQFF. For the CDR3, the DNA is TGTGCCAGCAGCGGGACTAGCGGATCCTACAATGAGCAGTTCTTC.

The chain joins TRBV18 to TRBJ2-3; the D is unclear. This CDR3 has 15 residues. CDR1 and CDR2 from the germline V gene are KGHSH and LQKENI. V shed 4 bases and J shed 4 bases, with 15 bases lying between them. Here the CDR3 DNA reads TGTGCCAGCTCACTGCGACAATCCAGCGCAGATACGCAGTATTTT. As protein: CASSLRQSSADTQYF.

This chain joins TRBV18 and TRBJ2-4; TRBD1 aligns across 10 bases. Unmatched junction bases numbered 4, after V lost 3 bases and J lost 8 bases. CDR1 and CDR2 (germline): KGHSH, LQKENI. The CDR3 loop spans 14 amino acids. CDR3 DNA: TGTGCCAGCTCACCGGGACAGGGGATGGACATTCAGTACTTC. Protein sequence: CASSPGQGMDIQYF.

The rearrangement links TRBV28 to TRBJ1-5; no clear D gene. In germline, CDR1 is MDHEN, CDR2 SYDVKM. The V gene lost 2 bases and the J gene lost 9 bases, with 14 bases spanning the gap. The CDR3 runs 14 residues. This CDR3 reads CASSLSTWGGPQHF. Written as DNA, the CDR3 is TGTGCCAGCAGTTTAAGTACGTGGGGAGGGCCCCAGCATTTT.

The genes are TRBV7-9 and TRBJ2-3; 12 bases match TRBD2. CDR3 size: 17 residues. Trimming took 1 base from V and 6 from J; bases not matched to a gene: 8. Looked up from germline, CDR1 is SEHNR and CDR2 is FQNEAQ (reference sequence). DNA for the CDR3: TGTGCCAGCAGCTTAGACCCGGGACTAGCGGGCTTGGATACGCAGTATTTT. Encoded protein: CASSLDPGLAGLDTQYF.

The chain has TRBV7-2 and TRBJ1-5; D is unresolved. With 5 bases removed from V and 6 bases from J, the gap between germline ends came to 11 bases. This CDR3 contains 13 residues. CDR1 SGHTA and CDR2 FQGNSA come from the germline V gene. The CDR3 loop is CASSPMGFQPQHF. In DNA, the CDR3 is TGTGCCAGCAGCCCCATGGGGTTTCAGCCCCAGCATTTT.

The J gene is TRBJ2-2, the V gene TRBV27, with 9 bases lining up with TRBD2. Trimming cost V 5 bases and J 8 bases; bases outside gene matches: 3. This CDR3 spans 13 amino acids. Germline V CDR1 and CDR2: MNHEY, SMNVEV (reference sequence). CDR3 in DNA: TGTGCCAGCAGTAATAGCGGGAGAGGGGAGCTGTTTTTT. Translated: CASSNSGRGELFF.

The genes are TRBV19 and TRBJ2-1, with D tentatively TRBD1 or TRBD2 (5 bases each). CDR1 is LNHDA, CDR2 SQIVND, per germline (reference sequence). V lost 4 bases and J 9 bases, leaving 13 bases between the germline ends. This CDR3 spans 13 amino acids. The CDR3 loop is CASSRGSSSEQFF. In nucleotides, the CDR3 is TGTGCCAGTAGTAGGGGGAGCTCCAGTGAGCAGTTCTTC.

The chain combines TRBV7-2 with TRBJ1-1; maybe TRBD1 (5 bases). The germline CDR1 and CDR2 sequences are SGHTA and FQGNSA. This CDR3 spans 14 amino acids. V gave up 2 bases and J gave up 5 bases, with 12 bases separating them. CDR3 residues: CASSLNSGGTEAFF. As DNA, the CDR3 is TGTGCCAGCAGCTTAAACAGTGGGGGGACTGAAGCTTTCTTT.

V and J are TRBV5-1 and TRBJ2-2, with 12 bases matching TRBD1. Trimming removed 4 bases from V and 7 bases from J; junction bases left unmatched: 8. The germline V gene has CDR1 SGHRS and CDR2 YFSETQ. The CDR3 extends over 16 amino acids. In DNA form, the CDR3 reads TGCGCCAGCAGCGGTGGGACAGGGGGCGCCGGCGGGGAGCTGTTTTTT. Its translation: CASSGGTGGAGGELFF.

The rearrangement uses TRBV6-7 and TRBJ2-2; D gene uncertain. TRBV6-7 is an ORF; its function is uncertain. This CDR3 spans 19 amino acids. With 2 bases removed from V and 2 bases from J, the gap between germline ends came to 21 bases. For the CDR3, the DNA is TGTGCCAGCAGTTACAGTCTATGTGACCTACCTTTAAACACCGGGGAGCTGTTTTTT. Amino acids: CASSYSLCDLPLNTGELFF.

This chain connects TRBV7-6 to TRBJ1-2; TRBD1 aligns across 12 bases. In germline, CDR1 is SGHVS, CDR2 FNYEAQ. This CDR3 is 17 amino acids long. V lost 1 base and J lost 7; bases outside the gene matches: 10. The CDR3 loop is CASSLGIIGTGGSGYTF. Here the CDR3 DNA reads TGTGCCAGCAGCTTAGGGATAATAGGGACAGGGGGCTCTGGCTACACCTTC.

DNA of the CDR3: TGCGCCAGCAGCTTGTCGACAGCTTACAATGAGCAGTTCTTC. Protein: CASSLSTAYNEQFF. V is TRBV5-1 and J is TRBJ2-1; D perhaps matches TRBD1 (5 bases). V was pared by 1 base and J by 4 bases, with 9 bases between. The CDR3 runs to 14 residues. CDR1 and CDR2 (germline): SGHRS, YFSETQ.

The CDR3 region is CASSLGLAGGPINTGELFF. The CDR3 nucleotides read TGTGCCAGCAGCTTGGGACTAGCGGGAGGGCCGATAAACACCGGGGAGCTGTTTTTT. The gene calls are TRBV9 and TRBJ2-2; 16 positions match TRBD2. J lost 2 bases, V lost 4 bases, and 8 bases had no gene match. The CDR3 extends over 19 amino acids. CDR1 SGDLS and CDR2 YYNGEE come from the germline V gene.

The chain joins TRBV5-1 to TRBJ1-1; D is unresolved. CDR1 and CDR2 from the germline V gene are SGHRS and YFSETQ. The CDR3 consists of 15 residues. V was trimmed by 0 bases and J by 1 base, leaving 10 bases between them. The chain's CDR3 is CASSLGRQKNTEAFF. The CDR3 DNA reads as TGCGCCAGCAGCTTGGGGCGGCAGAAGAACACTGAAGCTTTCTTT. The complete variable domain, with remaining parts taken from reference TRBV5-1 and TRBJ1-1, reads KAGVTQTPRYLIKTRGQQVTLSCSPISGHRSVSWYQQTPGQGLQFLFEYFSETQRNKGNFPGRFSGRQFSNSRSEMNVSTLELGDSALYLCASSLGRQKNTEAFFGQGTRLTVV.

This sequence joins TRBV7-2 and TRBJ1-2; D call uncertain. The CDR3 runs 14 residues. Germline values: CDR1 SGHTA, CDR2 FQGNSA. The V gene lost 1 base and the J gene lost 4 bases, with 10 bases spanning the gap. The CDR3 sequence is CASSLDFAGYGYTF. The CDR3 DNA is TGTGCCAGCAGCTTAGATTTCGCGGGCTATGGCTACACCTTC.

The chain joins TRBV18 to TRBJ2-2; D remains unclear. The CDR3 length is 17 residues. Germline V CDR1 and CDR2: KGHSH, LQKENI. The ends were cut back, 1 base at V and 1 base at J, with 13 bases in the middle. In DNA form, the CDR3 reads TGTGCCAGCTCACCACGACAACTATCTGAGAACACCGGGGAGCTGTTTTTT. The encoded protein is CASSPRQLSENTGELFF.

The chain combines TRBV2 with TRBJ2-3; 10 bases are shared with TRBD2. The CDR3 contains 14 residues. The V and J ends lost 8 bases and 3 bases, in that order; junction bases with no gene match: 5. In germline, CDR1 is SNHLY, CDR2 FYNNEI. The CDR3, as DNA: TGTGCCAGCGGGCCGGGACTAGCGACAGATACGCAGTATTTT. This gives the protein CASGPGLATDTQYF. Full variable domain (outside the CDR3, taken from reference TRBV2 and TRBJ2-3): EPEVTQTPSHQVTQMGQEVILRCVPISNHLYFYWYRQILGQKVEFLVSFYNNEISEKSEIFDDQFSVERPDGSNFTLKIRSTKLEDSAMYFCASGPGLATDTQYFGPGTRLTVL.

Judged by abundance, this clone is medium-sized. The genes are TRBV2 and TRBJ2-1, with 8 nucleotides matching TRBD2. Germline V gene sequence: CDR1 SNHLY, CDR2 FYNNEI. CDR3 size: 13 residues. After removal of 2 bases from V and 9 bases from J, the junction contained 3 bases not matched to a gene. This CDR3 reads CASSERTSLEQFF. The CDR3 nucleotides read TGTGCCAGCAGTGAAAGGACTAGCCTTGAGCAGTTCTTC.

The rearrangement joins TRBV2 to TRBJ2-1, with 10 bases that match TRBD2. J was trimmed by 3 bases and V by 7 bases; bases with no gene match: 12. Germline V gene sequence: CDR1 SNHLY, CDR2 FYNNEI. The CDR3 consists of 17 residues. The CDR3 sequence is CASTEGVAGGGYNEQFF. CDR3 DNA sequence: TGTGCCAGCACCGAAGGAGTAGCGGGAGGAGGCTACAATGAGCAGTTCTTC.

The chain carries TRBV15 and TRBJ2-7; 7 bases align to TRBD1. Germline CDR1 LNHNV, CDR2 YYDKDF (reference sequence). This CDR3 has 13 residues. Losses at the gene ends were 1 base for V and 5 bases for J; bases not matched to a gene: 2. The CDR3 here is CATSRVQGHEQYF. The CDR3 DNA reads TGTGCCACCAGCAGAGTACAGGGGCACGAGCAGTACTTC.

The chain is built from TRBV10-3 and TRBJ1-4, with a weak D call TRBD1 (6 bases). Germline V gives CDR1 ENHRY, CDR2 SYGVKD. The CDR3 has 14 amino acids. V lost 3 bases to trimming and J lost 4 bases, with 9 bases between them. DNA of the CDR3: TGTGCCATCAGTGACGACAGGAGTAATGAAAAACTGTTTTTT. Translated, it gives CAISDDRSNEKLFF.

The CDR3 loop is CASSLTPGRTTYEQYF. The CDR3 region has the DNA TGTGCCAGCAGCTTAACGCCGGGCAGGACTACCTACGAGCAGTACTTC. The rearrangement joins TRBV7-9 to TRBJ2-7; tentatively, D is TRBD2 (6 bases). From germline, CDR1 is SEHNR and CDR2 FQNEAQ (reference sequence). Trimming cost V 2 bases and J 2 bases, with 16 bases left between them. The CDR3 is 16 residues long. Based on the CDR3 plus reference TRBV7-9 and TRBJ2-7, the full variable domain is DTGVSQNPRHKITKRGQNVTFRCDPISEHNRLYWYRQTLGQGPEFLTYFQNEAQLEKSRLLSDRFSAERPKGSFSTLEIQRTEQGDSAMYLCASSLTPGRTTYEQYFGPGTRLTVT.